A few counts support the clone carrying this TCR beta chain. The antigen remains unidentified. This entry comes from a study of T cells after yellow fever vaccination. Germline assignment: CDR1 MDHEN and CDR2 SYDVKM. The CDR3 spans 15 residues. V was clipped by 6 bases and J by 0 bases; unmatched bases: 8. Overall study findings and caveats: Faster peaking, at day 5 versus 15, marked a secondary response that was weaker. After the booster, approximately 96% of CD4 and about nine tenths of CD8 primary-response clones were re-detected.

A process of 5'RACE template switching, which added a universal primer site and UMIs, was used to make TCR cDNA. TCRdb called the 5' RACE reads again in MiXCR, with one record for every CDR3 protein. The sample has 600,000 to 750,000 distinct CDR3 sequences; 9% to 15% are singletons. The specimen was PBMCs, collected on the day of the yellow fever booster vaccination. This receptor was obtained from a man between 25 and 39 years old who received the YFV17D yellow fever vaccine. This sequence joins TRBV28 and TRBJ2-7, with TRBD2 matching 7 bases. In DNA form, the CDR3 reads TGTGCCAGCAGATCTACCGGCGGGAGCTCCTACGAGCAGTACTTC. It specifies CASRSTGGSSYEQYF.